These 3 T cell receptor beta chains were all obtained from the same sample, sequenced in a study of cytomegalovirus exposure and HLA in healthy donors. The PCR used 60 Vbeta and 13 Jbeta primers. Sequencing was performed with immunoSEQ multiplex PCR; in TCRdb, only in-frame clones are kept and a portion is missing. In the table there are roughly 280,000 clones, about 75% of which are singletons. Specimen: PBMCs. The receptors stem from a female donor in good health and CMV-seronegative.

This chain joins TRBV28 and TRBJ1-1, with D hard to call. CDR3 length: 15 residues. V was trimmed by 7 bases and J by 1 base, leaving 16 bases between them. Germline loops: CDR1 MDHEN, CDR2 SYDVKM. The CDR3 DNA reads TGTGCCAGCATCCCGGTCGAGGGAGGGAACACTGAAGCTTTCTTT. Residues: CASIPVEGGNTEAFF.

V usage is TRBV9 and J usage is TRBJ1-2, with TRBD1 identical over 7 bases. Germline V gene lookup returns CDR1 SGDLS and CDR2 YYNGEE. This CDR3 region has 15 residues. Trimming removed 3 bases from V and 0 bases from J; junction bases left unmatched: 5. The CDR3: CASSDRGTTNYGYTF. As DNA, the CDR3 is TGTGCCAGCAGCGACAGGGGAACTACTAACTATGGCTACACCTTC.

The chain uses TRBV5-1 and TRBJ2-5, with TRBD1 as a possible D gene (5 bases). Per germline, CDR1 SGHRS and CDR2 YFSETQ. This CDR3 has 11 amino acids. Deletions cut 4 bases from V and 7 bases from J, with 8 bases between. The CDR3 DNA is TGCGCCAGCAGCGGGGCTCGGACCCAGTACTTC. Translation gives CASSGARTQYF.